This is a list of T cell receptor beta chains from one sample in a study of blood T cells in healthy people across ages. Each CDR3 protein is one row after TCRdb ran MiXCR on the 5' RACE reads. Among about 2 million distinct CDR3 sequences, 49% were seen once, and the ten largest hold approximately 2.1%. Sequenced input: blood. These receptor sequences come from a woman between 40 and 55 years old in good health. Both conserved end residues are part of each CDR3. D genes are given only for firm matches. A row's size may be missing; if present it is once, few, many or a size class.

J | D | V | size | CDR3 | DNA
TRBJ1-2 | NA | TRBV29-1 | NA | CSTAPGHTGYGYTF | TGCAGCACAGCTCCGGGACATACAGGCTATGGCTACACCTTC
TRBJ2-1 | NA | TRBV4-1 | few | CASSQDDRGIPYNEQFF | TGCGCCAGCAGCCAAGATGATAGGGGGATCCCCTACAATGAGCAGTTCTTC
TRBJ2-2 | TRBD2 | TRBV28 | NA | CAITSGGAGGGELFF | TGTGCCATCACGAGCGGGGGGGCCGGTGGCGGGGAGCTGTTTTTT
TRBJ2-4 | TRBD2 | TRBV3-1 | few | CASSQGEAGRDIQYF | TGTGCCAGCAGCCAGGGTGAAGCAGGGAGGGACATTCAGTACTTC
TRBJ1-1 | NA | TRBV15 | NA | CATSRTYGGNQPQHFGDGTEAFF | NA
TRBJ2-3 | NA | TRBV20-1 | NA | CSAHDRPSTDTQYF | TGCAGTGCCCACGACAGACCTAGCACAGATACGCAGTATTTT
TRBJ2-5 | NA | TRBV21-1 | NA | CASSKGTTGGKETQYF | TGTGCCAGCAGCAAAGGGACGACAGGAGGGAAAGAGACCCAGTACTTC
TRBJ2-7 | TRBD2 | TRBV25-1 | NA | CASGPGGGYEQYF | TGTGCCAGCGGACCGGGGGGAGGCTACGAGCAGTACTTC
TRBJ2-7 | NA | TRBV6-1 | NA | CASSSPRAPYNEQYF | TGTGCCAGCTCTTCCCCCCGGGCTCCCTACAATGAGCAGTACTTC
TRBJ1-4 | TRBD1 | TRBV4-3 | few | CASSRDSQNEKLFF | TGCGCCAGCAGCCGGGACAGCCAGAATGAAAAACTGTTTTTT
TRBJ2-3 | NA | TRBV20-1 | NA | CSASGLLDTQYF | TGCAGTGCTAGCGGGCTGCTAGATACGCAGTATTTT
TRBJ2-5 | TRBD2 | TRBV20-1 | NA | CSASLLGGETQYF | TGCAGTGCTAGCCTGCTGGGGGGGGAGACCCAGTACTTC
TRBJ2-7 | NA | TRBV4-3 | NA | CASSQGLKGNYEQYF | TGCGCCAGCAGCCAAGGTCTTAAGGGGAACTACGAGCAGTACTTC
TRBJ2-3 | NA | TRBV28 | NA | CASSLNGAGTDTQYF | TGTGCCAGCAGTTTAAACGGGGCAGGCACAGATACGCAGTATTTT
TRBJ2-3 | TRBD1 | TRBV7-2 | NA | CASSRQGAVTDTQYF | TGTGCCAGCAGCAGGCAGGGGGCAGTCACAGATACGCAGTATTTT
TRBJ2-3 | TRBD2 | TRBV28 | few | CASSSQRLADYTDTQYF | TGTGCCAGCAGTTCACAGAGACTAGCGGATTACACAGATACGCAGTATTTT
TRBJ1-2 | NA | TRBV6-1 | NA | CASRSQSFYGYTF | TGTGCCAGCAGGTCACAGAGTTTCTATGGCTACACCTTC
TRBJ1-2 | TRBD1 | TRBV27 | NA | CASLGQGSHYGYTF | TGTGCCAGCCTCGGACAGGGGTCTCACTATGGCTACACCTTC
TRBJ2-1 | NA | TRBV7-2 | NA | CVSSYQADYNEQFF | TGTGTCAGCAGTTACCAGGCGGACTACAATGAGCAGTTCTTC
TRBJ1-2 | NA | TRBV28 | few | CASSRPEGYTF | TGTGCCAGCAGTCGACCGGAGGGCTACACCTTC
TRBJ2-4 | NA | TRBV5-5 | once | CASSLSQHLGNIQYF | TGTGCCAGCAGCTTAAGCCAGCACTTGGGAAACATTCAGTACTTC
TRBJ2-1 | NA | TRBV28 | NA | CASSFETDDNEQFF | TGTGCCAGCAGTTTTGAAACAGATGACAATGAGCAGTTCTTC
TRBJ2-7 | TRBD1 | TRBV13 | many | CASSFRDSGYEQYF | TGTGCCAGCAGCTTCCGGGACAGCGGTTACGAGCAGTACTTC
TRBJ2-3 | NA | TRBV11-2 | few | CASSSVVGHRTDTQYF | TGTGCCAGCAGCTCCGTCGTTGGACATCGCACAGATACGCAGTATTTT
TRBJ2-1 | NA | TRBV20-1 | NA | CSASSEYNEQFF | TGCAGTGCTAGCTCTGAGTACAATGAGCAGTTCTTC
TRBJ2-5 | NA | TRBV5-1 | NA | CASSFGEVETQYF | TGCGCCAGCAGCTTTGGTGAGGTAGAGACCCAGTACTTC
TRBJ2-7 | TRBD1 | TRBV7-9 | NA | CASRDRGLDEQYF | TGTGCCAGTCGTGACAGGGGGTTGGACGAGCAGTACTTC
TRBJ2-5 | NA | TRBV28 | NA | CASSFTGLGSGTQYF | TGTGCCAGCAGTTTCACAGGGCTCGGATCCGGGACCCAGTACTTC
TRBJ2-1 | TRBD2 | TRBV27 | NA | CASSSIAGGRNEQFF | TGTGCCAGCAGTTCCATAGCGGGGGGGAGGAATGAGCAGTTCTTC
TRBJ2-5 | TRBD1 | TRBV28 | NA | CASSSRGWVQETQYF | TGTGCCAGCAGCTCCAGGGGGTGGGTCCAAGAGACCCAGTACTTC
TRBJ2-5 | NA | TRBV6-5 | few | CASSYSNGDQETQYF | TGTGCCAGCAGTTACTCGAATGGCGACCAAGAGACCCAGTACTTC
TRBJ2-7 | TRBD1 | TRBV2 | NA | CASSEGQFSYEQYF | TGTGCCAGCAGTGAGGGACAGTTCTCCTACGAGCAGTACTTC
TRBJ2-3 | TRBD2 | TRBV7-6 | NA | CASSFTSDGTDTQYF | TGTGCCAGCAGCTTCACTAGCGACGGCACAGATACGCAGTATTTT
TRBJ2-1 | NA | TRBV10-3 | NA | CAISDGLGQRQPYNEQFF | TGTGCCATCAGTGATGGATTAGGACAGAGACAACCCTACAATGAGCAGTTCTTC
TRBJ2-5 | NA | TRBV28 | many | CASSLDEETQYF | TGTGCCAGCAGTTTAGACGAAGAGACCCAGTACTTC
TRBJ2-4 | TRBD1 | TRBV6-6 | NA | CASSTQGRKGAKNIQYF | TGTGCCAGCAGTACACAGGGGCGGAAGGGAGCCAAAAACATTCAGTACTTC
TRBJ2-5 | TRBD1 | TRBV5-1 | NA | CASRDPGTGVRETQYF | TGCGCCAGCAGGGACCCCGGGACAGGGGTCCGAGAGACCCAGTACTTC
TRBJ2-7 | TRBD1 | TRBV28 | NA | CASSGGRDSYEQYF | TGTGCCAGCAGTGGTGGTCGGGACAGCTACGAGCAGTACTTC
TRBJ2-7 | NA | TRBV28 | NA | CASSGGIDYEQYF | TGTGCCAGCAGCGGGGGAATAGATTACGAGCAGTACTTC
TRBJ1-1 | NA | TRBV2 | NA | CASSGWGQLNTEAFF | TGTGCCAGCAGCGGGTGGGGGCAGCTGAACACTGAAGCTTTCTTT
TRBJ1-2 | NA | TRBV12-3/TRBV12-4 | NA | CASNQLPDRTYGYTF | TGTGCCAGCAACCAATTACCCGACAGGACCTATGGCTACACCTTC
TRBJ2-3 | NA | TRBV7-2 | few | CASSVYSSSRTDTQYF | TGTGCCAGCAGCGTGTACAGTTCCTCGCGCACAGATACGCAGTATTTT
TRBJ1-1 | TRBD1 | TRBV20-1 | NA | CSARWSHRGLGNTEAFF | TGCAGTGCTAGATGGAGCCACAGGGGCTTGGGGAACACTGAAGCTTTCTTT